The clone carrying this T cell receptor (beta chain) has more than one count but fewer than ten. Through a sample-barcoded 5' primer and a J-beta primer mix, a second PCR was run for roughly 7 to 12 cycles. Each CDR3 protein is one row after TCRdb ran MiXCR on the 5' RACE reads. This table has approximately 940,000 distinct CDR3 sequences, 45% to 50% appearing once. The entry originates in a study of blood T cells in healthy people across ages. Trimming at V came to 1 base and at J to 6 bases, leaving 13 bases not matched to a gene. Germline V gives CDR1 SGHVS, CDR2 FQNEAQ. The CDR3 contains 19 residues.

This clonotype was sampled from a man aged 25-40 years in good health. The sequencing input was blood. The V gene is TRBV7-8, the J gene TRBJ2-1; 12 nucleotides line up with TRBD2. CDR3: CASSLGPRTSGGLGNEQFF. CDR3 DNA sequence: TGTGCCAGCAGCTTAGGCCCTAGAACTAGCGGGGGGCTCGGCAATGAGCAGTTCTTC.